This paragraph reports one TCR beta chain. What antigen it recognizes has not been identified. No base qualities exist here, and no much larger clone lies one base off it. V is pared back by 1 base and J by 7 bases, with 14 bases lying between the germline termini. The cysteine opens and the phenylalanine closes a CDR3 of 14 amino acids. Left in the record is the CDR3 DNA by itself, 42 bases read in frame from the first base. The germline V gene (reference sequence) yields GTSNPN for CDR1 and SVGIG for CDR2. Enrolling through a virtual design, the prospective study's participants ranged in age from roughly 18 to 95 years and lived across some 23 United States geographic areas. Cohort assignment in the prospective study relied on participant-reported clinical history from a screening survey and a study questionnaire. For ImmuneRACE Cohort 3, a participant was defined as recovered based on two consecutive negative NP/OP PCR tests, clearance by a healthcare professional, or resolution of symptoms. Mobile phlebotomists in the prospective study collected whole blood, serum and a nasopharyngeal or oropharyngeal swab from every participant. Participants in the prospective study had the option to provide additional blood draws and questionnaires over a roughly two-month period. Before DNA extraction, prospective study blood samples were shipped either frozen or at room temperature.

This sample was included in a study of blood T cell repertoires in COVID-19 (dated by TCRdb to about 2020). Concerning the study at large: Samples from collaborators originated in the United States, Italy and Spain and spanned both the acute and convalescent phases of COVID-19. The prospective study material was composed of cDNA or gDNA derived from T cells, B-cell-depleted T cells, or PBMCs. The dataset comprised deeply sampled blood TCRbeta repertoires from subjects exposed to, actively infected with, or recovered from COVID-19. The repertoires were released in a freely available public database meant as a resource for research on the immune response to SARS-CoV-2. The samples were drawn from two sources: the first 160 participants of the ongoing ImmuneRACE study, and 1,254 subjects contributed by 6 global collaborators. A de-identified subject ID, COVID-19 status, age in years and sex were almost always included in the sample metadata. Where available, HLA class I and class II types were taken from metadata supplied by the sample provider and were not determined by assay-based typing.

The research as a whole found: The amount of clinical and demographic metadata varied by source and participant and was provided uncurated.

The immunoSEQ Assay, a bias-controlled multiplex PCR, was used to amplify TCRbeta CDR3 regions from genomic DNA. Turning to the authors' computational methods: Within the assay, amplification of reference gene primers was used to estimate how many nucleated cells each sample contained. To quantify the absolute abundance of each unique TCRbeta CDR3 rearrangement, sequence reads were collapsed and filtered. For each sample, productive Simpson clonality was calculated by taking the square root of Simpson's diversity index across productive rearrangements. The immuneACCESS repertoire file appears here via TCRdb, limited to in-frame rearrangements. These files lack a portion of the clones; in checked studies, under half of the deficit traces to unresolved V genes, and the cause of the others is not known. From that table come the V and J calls and clone size; the DNA was used to work out D and trimming. The sample table lists over 150,000 clones, about 88% of them with a count of one. The top ten clonotypes cover roughly 7% of the sample.

The sequence came from a man aged 45 to 65 who had recovered from COVID-19. The chain is made from TRBV30 and TRBJ1-5, with TRBD1 as a weak D call on 6 bases. Sequencing was performed on PBMCs or T cells enriched from blood (not recorded which). In nucleotide form, the sequence is TGTGCCTGGAGTGGAGTGGGGGCGGGCCAGCCCCAGCATTTT. The encoded protein is CAWSGVGAGQPQHF.